A selection of T cell receptor beta chains follows, all from one sample in a study of regulatory T cells in long-lasting Graves disease. One entry per CDR3 protein, called by TCRdb with MiXCR from the multiplex PCR reads. The repertoire holds about 440,000 distinct CDR3 sequences, around 14% seen once, with 16% in the top ten. This sample was shared with a second study, whose subject was T cells in Graves' hyperthyroidism and ophthalmopathy.

The specimen was peripheral blood mononuclear cells (PBMCs), collected at new diagnosis, from a patient treated with antithyroid drugs. Receptor source: a woman aged 30 to 39 with Graves disease. The CDR3 runs from the conserved cysteine through the conserved F or W. The order of the fields is J gene, clone size, V gene, D gene, CDR3 DNA, CDR3 protein. The D gene is left open where the match is weak. For some rows the clone size is stated as once, few or many, or as a class when expanded; others skip it.

j_call: TRBJ2-7
clone_size: -
v_call: TRBV30
d_call: -
cdr3_nt: TGTGCCTGGAGTCCCCATAGGTACTACGAGCAGTACTTC
cdr3_aa: CAWSPHRYYEQYF

j_call: TRBJ2-3
clone_size: many
v_call: TRBV7-9
d_call: TRBD2
cdr3_nt: TGTGCCAGCAGCTTATCCAGCGGGAGTTTAACAGATACGCAGTATTTT
cdr3_aa: CASSLSSGSLTDTQYF

j_call: TRBJ2-2
clone_size: many
v_call: TRBV5-5
d_call: -
cdr3_nt: TGTGCCAGCAGCCCCATCGGCTCCGGGGAGCTGTTTTTT
cdr3_aa: CASSPIGSGELFF

j_call: TRBJ2-1
clone_size: many
v_call: TRBV5-5
d_call: TRBD1
cdr3_nt: TGTGCCAGCAGCTTTCACGTCGCCGCAGGGGGCAAGAGTGAGCAGTTCTTC
cdr3_aa: CASSFHVAAGGKSEQFF

j_call: TRBJ2-7
clone_size: few
v_call: TRBV29-1
d_call: TRBD1
cdr3_nt: TGCAGCGTTTCACCGGGACAGGGGTACAAAGAGCAGTACTTC
cdr3_aa: CSVSPGQGYKEQYF

j_call: TRBJ2-1
clone_size: many
v_call: TRBV18
d_call: TRBD2
cdr3_nt: TGTGCCAGCTCACCACTAGCGGGAGATTCTGAGCAGTTCTTC
cdr3_aa: CASSPLAGDSEQFF

j_call: TRBJ2-3
clone_size: few
v_call: TRBV24-1
d_call: -
cdr3_nt: TGTGCCAGCAAACGGGAGTTTGTGCAGTATTTT
cdr3_aa: CASKREFVQYF

j_call: TRBJ2-3
clone_size: many
v_call: TRBV12-3/TRBV12-4
d_call: -
cdr3_nt: TGTGCCAGCAGTTTCGAAGTGGCTCACCATACGCAGTATTTT
cdr3_aa: CASSFEVAHHTQYF

j_call: TRBJ2-7
clone_size: -
v_call: TRBV27
d_call: TRBD1
cdr3_nt: TGTGCCAGCAGTTCCTGGGACAGGGGGGCCTACGAGCAGTACTTC
cdr3_aa: CASSSWDRGAYEQYF

j_call: TRBJ1-5
clone_size: many
v_call: TRBV12-3/TRBV12-4
d_call: -
cdr3_nt: TGTGCCAGCAGTCTTCCAGGGAGTCAGCCCCAGCATTTT
cdr3_aa: CASSLPGSQPQHF

j_call: TRBJ1-2
clone_size: many
v_call: TRBV20-1
d_call: -
cdr3_nt: TGCAGTGCTAGCTTGAAGGGAGGAGGCTATGGCTACACCTTC
cdr3_aa: CSASLKGGGYGYTF

j_call: TRBJ1-1
clone_size: many
v_call: TRBV7-2
d_call: -
cdr3_nt: TGTGCCAGCAGCTTTGGCGTGGGAAACACTGAAGCTTTCTTT
cdr3_aa: CASSFGVGNTEAFF

j_call: TRBJ1-4
clone_size: few
v_call: TRBV4-2
d_call: -
cdr3_nt: TGTGCCAGCAGCCAAGAAGGATCCGGGGGGGAGGATGAAAAACTGTTTTTT
cdr3_aa: CASSQEGSGGEDEKLFF

j_call: TRBJ2-4
clone_size: many
v_call: TRBV24-1
d_call: TRBD2
cdr3_nt: TGTGCCACCAGTGACGCCCCCTTGGTAGCGGGAACCCTAATAGCCAAAAACATTCAGTACTTC
cdr3_aa: CATSDAPLVAGTLIAKNIQYF

j_call: TRBJ1-4
clone_size: many
v_call: TRBV30
d_call: -
cdr3_nt: TGTGCCTGGATTAAGGACGGGGGAGGTAATGAAAAACTGTTTTTT
cdr3_aa: CAWIKDGGGNEKLFF

j_call: TRBJ1-1
clone_size: many
v_call: TRBV30
d_call: -
cdr3_nt: TGTGCCTGGAGAAGGACAGCTCTGAACACTGAAGCTTTCTTT
cdr3_aa: CAWRRTALNTEAFF

j_call: TRBJ2-3
clone_size: many
v_call: TRBV27
d_call: -
cdr3_nt: TGTGCCAGCAGTTATGGCCCCACAGATACGCAGTATTTT
cdr3_aa: CASSYGPTDTQYF

j_call: TRBJ1-1
clone_size: many
v_call: TRBV30
d_call: -
cdr3_nt: TGTGCCTGGAGTGCGAGAAGGAACACTGAAGCTTTCTTT
cdr3_aa: CAWSARRNTEAFF

j_call: TRBJ2-7
clone_size: many
v_call: TRBV12-3/TRBV12-4
d_call: -
cdr3_nt: TGTGCCAGCAGTTTAGTGGGGACCCTCTACGAGCAGTACTTC
cdr3_aa: CASSLVGTLYEQYF

j_call: TRBJ2-7
clone_size: few
v_call: TRBV19
d_call: -
cdr3_nt: TGTGCCAGTAGTATTGGGTCGGGGGCTTTGGAGCAGTACTTC
cdr3_aa: CASSIGSGALEQYF

j_call: TRBJ1-1
clone_size: few
v_call: TRBV9
d_call: -
cdr3_nt: TGTGCCAGCAGCGTAGACGAAGACACTGAAGCTTTCTTT
cdr3_aa: CASSVDEDTEAFF

j_call: TRBJ1-5
clone_size: many
v_call: TRBV5-1
d_call: -
cdr3_nt: TGCGCCAGCAGCTTGGATCCGACGGACAATAGCAATCAGCCCCAGCATTTT
cdr3_aa: CASSLDPTDNSNQPQHF

j_call: TRBJ2-1
clone_size: many
v_call: TRBV5-5
d_call: -
cdr3_nt: TGTGCCAGCAGCTTGTTCGGAGGTGCCAGCTCCTACAATGAGCAGTTCTTC
cdr3_aa: CASSLFGGASSYNEQFF

j_call: TRBJ1-1
clone_size: -
v_call: TRBV16
d_call: -
cdr3_nt: TGTGCCAGCAGCCAACAGGGCCTTTCTTCTGAAGCTTTCTTT
cdr3_aa: CASSQQGLSSEAFF

j_call: TRBJ1-4
clone_size: -
v_call: TRBV28
d_call: -
cdr3_nt: TGTGCCAGCAGTTTAGGGGGAAGAGACGCTGAAAAACTGTTTTTT
cdr3_aa: CASSLGGRDAEKLFF

j_call: TRBJ2-7
clone_size: many
v_call: TRBV10-3
d_call: -
cdr3_nt: TGTGCCATCAAGGGGGACGGGCATCCCCTGTACTACGAGCAGTACTTC
cdr3_aa: CAIKGDGHPLYYEQYF

j_call: TRBJ2-7
clone_size: many
v_call: TRBV20-1
d_call: -
cdr3_nt: TGCAGTGCTAGCCCGAGGGGCCCTAGAGTGACCTACGAGCAGTACTTC
cdr3_aa: CSASPRGPRVTYEQYF

j_call: TRBJ2-3
clone_size: -
v_call: TRBV29-1
d_call: TRBD2
cdr3_nt: TGCAGCGTAGATAGCGGGCAGTCGGGGACAGATACGCAGTATTTT
cdr3_aa: CSVDSGQSGTDTQYF

j_call: TRBJ2-5
clone_size: -
v_call: TRBV7-9
d_call: TRBD2
cdr3_nt: TGTGCCAGCAGCTTCCCCGATGGGCTAGCGGGAGGTAGGGAGACCCAGTACTTC
cdr3_aa: CASSFPDGLAGGRETQYF

j_call: TRBJ2-5
clone_size: many
v_call: TRBV9
d_call: TRBD2
cdr3_nt: TGTGCCAGCAGCGTTAGCGGGACCCAAGAGACCCAGTACTTC
cdr3_aa: CASSVSGTQETQYF

j_call: TRBJ2-5
clone_size: many
v_call: TRBV6-2/TRBV6-3
d_call: TRBD2
cdr3_nt: TGTGCCAGCACCCGAGCAGTTTGGAGATCAAGGACTAGCGGAGTGGGCGAGACCCAGTACTTC
cdr3_aa: CASTRAVWRSRTSGVGETQYF

j_call: TRBJ2-3
clone_size: few
v_call: TRBV3-1
d_call: TRBD2
cdr3_nt: TGTGCCAGCAGCCAAGGGGGTAGCGGGAGCACAGATACGCAGTATTTT
cdr3_aa: CASSQGGSGSTDTQYF

j_call: TRBJ2-4
clone_size: few
v_call: TRBV10-1
d_call: -
cdr3_nt: TGCGCCAGCTCCGGGAGTGCCAAAAACATTCAGTACTTC
cdr3_aa: CASSGSAKNIQYF

j_call: TRBJ1-1
clone_size: few
v_call: TRBV4-1
d_call: -
cdr3_nt: TGCGCCAGCAGCCAAGACTTATACCCGAACACTGAAGCTTTCTTT
cdr3_aa: CASSQDLYPNTEAFF

j_call: TRBJ2-1
clone_size: -
v_call: TRBV5-6
d_call: TRBD1
cdr3_nt: TGTGCCAGCAGCTCGACTACCGCGGACAGGGCGCAACAGTTCTTC
cdr3_aa: CASSSTTADRAQQFF

j_call: TRBJ2-1
clone_size: many
v_call: TRBV7-9
d_call: -
cdr3_nt: TGCGCCAGCAGCACCACTGGCGGTTCCTACAATGAGCAGTTCTTC
cdr3_aa: CASSTTGGSYNEQFF

j_call: TRBJ2-1
clone_size: few
v_call: TRBV5-1
d_call: TRBD2
cdr3_nt: TGCGCCAGCAGCTTGGATGGGACTAGCGGGAGTTGTAACTACAATGAGCAGTTCTTC
cdr3_aa: CASSLDGTSGSCNYNEQFF

j_call: TRBJ1-1
clone_size: many
v_call: TRBV28
d_call: -
cdr3_nt: TGTGCCAGCAGTTTATTAGTTTTATGGGGAAACCCCGGCACTGAAGCTTTCTTT
cdr3_aa: CASSLLVLWGNPGTEAFF

j_call: TRBJ1-2
clone_size: -
v_call: TRBV19
d_call: -
cdr3_nt: TGTGCCAGTAGTATAAGGGCAGGGAGCCCCTACTATGGCTACACCTTC
cdr3_aa: CASSIRAGSPYYGYTF

j_call: TRBJ2-7
clone_size: -
v_call: TRBV20-1
d_call: -
cdr3_nt: TGCAGTGCTAGAGAATTAGGCTTGGGGGCGCCCACGGGGGAGCAGTACTTC
cdr3_aa: CSARELGLGAPTGEQYF

j_call: TRBJ1-3
clone_size: many
v_call: TRBV29-1
d_call: -
cdr3_nt: TGCAGCGTTGAGGGATCCGCTTACTCTGGAAACACCATATATTTT
cdr3_aa: CSVEGSAYSGNTIYF

j_call: TRBJ2-7
clone_size: -
v_call: TRBV29-1
d_call: -
cdr3_nt: TGCAGCGTTGCCGGGACCCACTACGAGCAGTACTTC
cdr3_aa: CSVAGTHYEQYF

j_call: TRBJ2-1
clone_size: few
v_call: TRBV6-5
d_call: TRBD2
cdr3_nt: TGTGCCAGCAGTTACATAGCGGGTACCCTCTACAATGAGCAGTTCTTC
cdr3_aa: CASSYIAGTLYNEQFF

j_call: TRBJ2-4
clone_size: -
v_call: TRBV9
d_call: -
cdr3_nt: TGTGCCAGCAGCGTAGCGGGGGGCGCCAAAAACATTCAGTACTTC
cdr3_aa: CASSVAGGAKNIQYF

j_call: TRBJ2-2
clone_size: many
v_call: TRBV30
d_call: TRBD1
cdr3_nt: TGTGCCTGGAGTGTACTGGACAGGGCGAACACCGGGGAGCTGTTTTTT
cdr3_aa: CAWSVLDRANTGELFF

j_call: TRBJ2-1
clone_size: many
v_call: TRBV30
d_call: -
cdr3_nt: TGTGCCTGGAACAACATTCCCCTCAATGAGCAGTTCTTC
cdr3_aa: CAWNNIPLNEQFF

j_call: TRBJ2-1
clone_size: -
v_call: TRBV20-1
d_call: TRBD2
cdr3_nt: TGCAGTGCTAGAGACCTACTAGCGGGAGACTCCTACAATGAGCAGTTCTTC
cdr3_aa: CSARDLLAGDSYNEQFF

j_call: TRBJ1-3
clone_size: -
v_call: TRBV18
d_call: TRBD1
cdr3_nt: TGTGCCAGCTCACCATTCGGGACAGGCGGTGGAAACACCATATATTTT
cdr3_aa: CASSPFGTGGGNTIYF

j_call: TRBJ1-4
clone_size: few
v_call: TRBV5-6
d_call: -
cdr3_nt: TGTGCCAGCAGCCCCCGGGACGGAATAAATGAAAAACTGTTTTTT
cdr3_aa: CASSPRDGINEKLFF